Listed below are T cell receptor beta chains from one sample, sequenced in a study of regulatory T cells in long-lasting Graves disease. Each CDR3 protein is one row after TCRdb ran MiXCR on the multiplex PCR reads. The sample includes some 460,000 distinct CDR3 sequences, roughly 16% of them seen just once. This sample also appeared in a second study, on T cells in Graves' hyperthyroidism and ophthalmopathy.

Source: peripheral blood mononuclear cells (PBMCs), taken at new diagnosis, from a patient treated with antithyroid drugs. The receptors here all came from a man aged 40-49 years with Graves disease. CDR3s include the opening cysteine and the closing phenylalanine or tryptophan. The order of the fields is V gene, D gene, clone size, J gene, CDR3 DNA, CDR3 protein. The D gene is left open where the match is weak. Clone size is given for some rows only: seen once, a few or many times, or a class if the clone is expanded.

v_gene: TRBV27; d_gene: -; abundance: many; j_gene: TRBJ1-1; CDR3nt: TGTGCCAGCAGTTTAAGATGGGGCTGGACTGAAGCTTTCTTT; CDR3aa: CASSLRWGWTEAFF
v_gene: TRBV28; d_gene: -; abundance: -; j_gene: TRBJ1-1; CDR3nt: TGTGCCAGCAGTTTACCCGGTCTAGAAGCTTTCTTT; CDR3aa: CASSLPGLEAFF
v_gene: TRBV9; d_gene: -; abundance: -; j_gene: TRBJ2-2; CDR3nt: TGTGCCAGCAGCCTCTGGTCCGCCGGGGAGCTGTTTTTT; CDR3aa: CASSLWSAGELFF
v_gene: TRBV6-5; d_gene: -; abundance: -; j_gene: TRBJ1-1; CDR3nt: TGTGCCAGCAGTTACGAGAGGAACACTGGAGCTTTCTTT; CDR3aa: CASSYERNTGAFF
v_gene: TRBV11-2; d_gene: TRBD2; abundance: many; j_gene: TRBJ2-7; CDR3nt: TGTGCCAGCAGCTTAGAATTAGCGGGAGGACTCTCCGAGCAGTACTTC; CDR3aa: CASSLELAGGLSEQYF
v_gene: TRBV7-6; d_gene: -; abundance: -; j_gene: TRBJ2-1; CDR3nt: TGTGCCAGCAGCAGAGTGACGGGAGACGAGCAGTTCTTC; CDR3aa: CASSRVTGDEQFF
v_gene: TRBV30; d_gene: -; abundance: many; j_gene: TRBJ2-3; CDR3nt: TGTGCCTGGAGTGATCTTGCGGGGCATAGCACAGATACGCAGTATTTT; CDR3aa: CAWSDLAGHSTDTQYF
v_gene: TRBV7-9; d_gene: TRBD2; abundance: -; j_gene: TRBJ2-2; CDR3nt: TGTGCCAGCAGCTTAAACGTCGAAGCCGGGACTAGCGGGAGAGATGGAAGAACCGGGGAGCTGTTTTTT; CDR3aa: CASSLNVEAGTSGRDGRTGELFF
v_gene: TRBV6-2/TRBV6-3; d_gene: -; abundance: many; j_gene: TRBJ2-7; CDR3nt: TGTGCCAGCAGTCCCTCCCTCCAGGGATCCTACGAGCAGTACTTC; CDR3aa: CASSPSLQGSYEQYF
v_gene: TRBV24-1; d_gene: -; abundance: many; j_gene: TRBJ2-1; CDR3nt: TGTGCCACCAGTGACTTCGAGGGGAGCTCCTACAATGAGCAGTTCTTC; CDR3aa: CATSDFEGSSYNEQFF
v_gene: TRBV20-1; d_gene: TRBD2; abundance: -; j_gene: TRBJ2-1; CDR3nt: TGCAGTGCTCCAGACTCTCCGGGACTATATGACAATGAGCAGTTCTTC; CDR3aa: CSAPDSPGLYDNEQFF
v_gene: TRBV19; d_gene: -; abundance: -; j_gene: TRBJ1-1; CDR3nt: TGTGCCAGTAGTATAGATCTCAATTGGGGGTTTACTGAAGCTTTCTTT; CDR3aa: CASSIDLNWGFTEAFF
v_gene: TRBV12-5; d_gene: -; abundance: many; j_gene: TRBJ1-1; CDR3nt: TGTGCTAGTGGTTTTGGGTTGACCGAAGCTTTCTTT; CDR3aa: CASGFGLTEAFF
v_gene: TRBV11-2; d_gene: -; abundance: many; j_gene: TRBJ2-7; CDR3nt: TGTGCCAGCAGAAAGCCGGGACCGAAGACCTACGAGCAGTACTTC; CDR3aa: CASRKPGPKTYEQYF
v_gene: TRBV30; d_gene: -; abundance: -; j_gene: TRBJ2-7; CDR3nt: TGTGCCTGGAGGTTAGCCGTTGAGCAGTACTTC; CDR3aa: CAWRLAVEQYF
v_gene: TRBV6-1; d_gene: -; abundance: many; j_gene: TRBJ2-7; CDR3nt: TGTGCCAGCAGTGCCGCGCGGACCTACGAGCAGTACTTC; CDR3aa: CASSAARTYEQYF
v_gene: TRBV27; d_gene: -; abundance: many; j_gene: TRBJ2-7; CDR3nt: TGTGCCAGCAGTTCCACAGTGTCCTACGAGCAGTACTTC; CDR3aa: CASSSTVSYEQYF
v_gene: TRBV28; d_gene: -; abundance: many; j_gene: TRBJ1-1; CDR3nt: TGTGCCAGCAGTTTCTGGGGTAGGGACACTGAAGCTTTCTTT; CDR3aa: CASSFWGRDTEAFF
v_gene: TRBV7-9; d_gene: TRBD1; abundance: -; j_gene: TRBJ2-7; CDR3nt: TGTGCCAGCAGCTTAGTTCCCGGACAGGGGTCCTACGAGCAGTACTTC; CDR3aa: CASSLVPGQGSYEQYF
v_gene: TRBV5-1; d_gene: TRBD2; abundance: few; j_gene: TRBJ2-2; CDR3nt: TGCGCCAGCAGCCTATCGGGACTAGATGCCGGGGAGCTGTTTTTT; CDR3aa: CASSLSGLDAGELFF
v_gene: TRBV20-1; d_gene: TRBD2; abundance: many; j_gene: TRBJ2-7; CDR3nt: TGCAGTGCTAGTCCACTAGCGGGAGGGCTCTACGAGCAGTACTTC; CDR3aa: CSASPLAGGLYEQYF
v_gene: TRBV20-1; d_gene: TRBD1; abundance: -; j_gene: TRBJ1-2; CDR3nt: TGCAGTGCTAGAGAGAAAGACAGGGATTCACTCTATGGCTACACCTTC; CDR3aa: CSAREKDRDSLYGYTF
v_gene: TRBV27; d_gene: -; abundance: few; j_gene: TRBJ2-1; CDR3nt: TGTGCCAGCAGATCCCCGTTGCGGGATCCACGTGAGCAGTTCTTC; CDR3aa: CASRSPLRDPREQFF
v_gene: TRBV12-3/TRBV12-4; d_gene: TRBD1; abundance: many; j_gene: TRBJ1-5; CDR3nt: TGTGCCAGCAGTTACGACAGGGTCGTGGGTCAGCCCCAGCATTTT; CDR3aa: CASSYDRVVGQPQHF
v_gene: TRBV30; d_gene: -; abundance: many; j_gene: TRBJ1-1; CDR3nt: TGTGCCTGGAGAAGGCCAGGGGTGAACACTGAAGCTTTCTTT; CDR3aa: CAWRRPGVNTEAFF
v_gene: TRBV27; d_gene: -; abundance: few; j_gene: TRBJ2-7; CDR3nt: TGTGCCAGCAGTCCCGCGGGTTTACCCTACGAGCAGTACTTC; CDR3aa: CASSPAGLPYEQYF
v_gene: TRBV28; d_gene: TRBD2; abundance: many; j_gene: TRBJ2-1; CDR3nt: TGTGCCAGCAGTTCCTCGCGTAGCGGGACATCCATTAATGAGCAGTTCTTC; CDR3aa: CASSSSRSGTSINEQFF
v_gene: TRBV7-2; d_gene: -; abundance: few; j_gene: TRBJ2-4; CDR3nt: TGTGCCAGCAGCTTAGCGGGAGTGGCCAAAAACATTCAGTACTTC; CDR3aa: CASSLAGVAKNIQYF
v_gene: TRBV7-9; d_gene: TRBD2; abundance: -; j_gene: TRBJ2-7; CDR3nt: TGTGCCAGCAATAAGGGACTAGCGCTACACGAGCAGTACTTC; CDR3aa: CASNKGLALHEQYF
v_gene: TRBV7-2; d_gene: -; abundance: many; j_gene: TRBJ2-5; CDR3nt: TGTGCCAGCAGCTTAGCTAAGGGCCCAGAGACCCAGTACTTC; CDR3aa: CASSLAKGPETQYF
v_gene: TRBV20-1; d_gene: TRBD2; abundance: many; j_gene: TRBJ2-2; CDR3nt: TGCAGTGCTAGTCCGCTAGCGGTGAACACCGGGGAGCTGTTTTTT; CDR3aa: CSASPLAVNTGELFF
v_gene: TRBV30; d_gene: -; abundance: many; j_gene: TRBJ1-1; CDR3nt: TGTGCCTGGGAGAAGGCGGCTGAAGCTTTCTTT; CDR3aa: CAWEKAAEAFF
v_gene: TRBV7-9; d_gene: TRBD2; abundance: -; j_gene: TRBJ2-7; CDR3nt: TGTGCCAGCAGCTTAAAGGTGGGACTAGTAGACGAGCAGTACTTC; CDR3aa: CASSLKVGLVDEQYF
v_gene: TRBV28; d_gene: -; abundance: -; j_gene: TRBJ2-4; CDR3nt: TGTGCCAGCAGTTTAGCAGCGGTGGGGAACATTCAGTACTTC; CDR3aa: CASSLAAVGNIQYF
v_gene: TRBV12-3/TRBV12-4; d_gene: -; abundance: many; j_gene: TRBJ2-1; CDR3nt: TGTGCCAGCAGAAAACAGGTCGAGCAGTTCTTC; CDR3aa: CASRKQVEQFF
v_gene: TRBV30; d_gene: -; abundance: many; j_gene: TRBJ1-4; CDR3nt: TGTGCCTGGAGTACCGTTCCGGGACCTCCTAATGAAAAACTGTTTTTT; CDR3aa: CAWSTVPGPPNEKLFF
v_gene: TRBV20-1; d_gene: -; abundance: many; j_gene: TRBJ2-5; CDR3nt: TGCAGTGCTAGAGATCCGGCAGGGAGAGGGGAGACCCAGTACTTC; CDR3aa: CSARDPAGRGETQYF
v_gene: TRBV9; d_gene: -; abundance: -; j_gene: TRBJ1-6; CDR3nt: TGTGCCAGCAGCCAGCGAGGGAATTCACCCCTCCACTTT; CDR3aa: CASSQRGNSPLHF
v_gene: TRBV2; d_gene: -; abundance: many; j_gene: TRBJ1-6; CDR3nt: TGTGCCAGCAGTGGGTTAAACAGGGTGAATTCACCCCTCCACTTT; CDR3aa: CASSGLNRVNSPLHF
v_gene: TRBV20-1; d_gene: -; abundance: many; j_gene: TRBJ2-7; CDR3nt: TGCAGTGCACCGGACGGTGCTCGGGAGCAGTACTTC; CDR3aa: CSAPDGAREQYF
v_gene: TRBV5-1; d_gene: TRBD2; abundance: many; j_gene: TRBJ2-2; CDR3nt: TGCGCCAGCAGTGCGGGGGCGAACACCGGGGAGCTGTTTTTT; CDR3aa: CASSAGANTGELFF
v_gene: TRBV20-1; d_gene: -; abundance: -; j_gene: TRBJ2-3; CDR3nt: TGCAGTGCTAGTGATTTGGGAGGTGGGTCAGATACGCAGTATTTT; CDR3aa: CSASDLGGGSDTQYF
v_gene: TRBV29-1; d_gene: TRBD1; abundance: many; j_gene: TRBJ2-2; CDR3nt: TGCAGCGCCGGTCGGACAGGGGAACCCGGGGAGCTGTTTTTT; CDR3aa: CSAGRTGEPGELFF
v_gene: TRBV29-1; d_gene: -; abundance: -; j_gene: TRBJ1-4; CDR3nt: TGCAGCGTTGGTAGGGGGACTAATGAAAAACTGTTTTTT; CDR3aa: CSVGRGTNEKLFF
v_gene: TRBV2; d_gene: TRBD1; abundance: many; j_gene: TRBJ1-6; CDR3nt: TGTGCCAGCAGTTTACAGGGGGTCTATAATTCACCCCTCCACTTT; CDR3aa: CASSLQGVYNSPLHF
v_gene: TRBV11-3; d_gene: TRBD2; abundance: many; j_gene: TRBJ2-7; CDR3nt: TGTGCCAGCAGCTTACCCTACTCCGGTCGGCGGGAGGGCCCCGAGCAGTACTTC; CDR3aa: CASSLPYSGRREGPEQYF
v_gene: TRBV27; d_gene: -; abundance: few; j_gene: TRBJ2-1; CDR3nt: TGTGCCAGCAGCGTGCCGGGTCGGAGTGAGCAGTTCTTC; CDR3aa: CASSVPGRSEQFF
v_gene: TRBV29-1; d_gene: -; abundance: many; j_gene: TRBJ2-7; CDR3nt: TGCAGCGTTAGACCGGCAGGGATCTACGAGCAGTACTTC; CDR3aa: CSVRPAGIYEQYF
v_gene: TRBV30; d_gene: TRBD1; abundance: many; j_gene: TRBJ2-3; CDR3nt: TGTGCCTGGAGAGGAGTCCCGGGACAGGGTTTCACAGATACGCAGTATTTT; CDR3aa: CAWRGVPGQGFTDTQYF
v_gene: TRBV28; d_gene: TRBD2; abundance: many; j_gene: TRBJ2-1; CDR3nt: TGTGCCAGCAGCCCGGGACTAGCGGGAGATGTTGTCCACAATGAGCAGTTCTTC; CDR3aa: CASSPGLAGDVVHNEQFF
v_gene: TRBV2; d_gene: -; abundance: -; j_gene: TRBJ2-7; CDR3nt: TGTGCCAGCAGTGACAGTAGCTCCCGGAGGGTCTACGAGCAGTACTTC; CDR3aa: CASSDSSSRRVYEQYF
v_gene: TRBV7-9; d_gene: -; abundance: many; j_gene: TRBJ2-2; CDR3nt: TGTGCCAGCAGCTCGACCACAACCGGGGAGCTGTTTTTT; CDR3aa: CASSSTTTGELFF
v_gene: TRBV2; d_gene: -; abundance: many; j_gene: TRBJ1-5; CDR3nt: TGTGCCAGCAGTGACGAGGGGCTTAGCAATCAGCCCCAGCATTTT; CDR3aa: CASSDEGLSNQPQHF
v_gene: TRBV18; d_gene: TRBD1; abundance: -; j_gene: TRBJ2-7; CDR3nt: TGTGCCAGCTCCAATTCACCCGGGACAGGGGGCTACGAGCAGTACTTC; CDR3aa: CASSNSPGTGGYEQYF
v_gene: TRBV27; d_gene: TRBD1; abundance: -; j_gene: TRBJ2-7; CDR3nt: TGTGCCACCCGCCGGGACAGGGGGGCCTACGAGCAGTACTTC; CDR3aa: CATRRDRGAYEQYF
v_gene: TRBV20-1; d_gene: TRBD2; abundance: many; j_gene: TRBJ2-2; CDR3nt: TGCAGTGCTAGGATGGCTAGCGGGAGGGCCGTCGGGGAGCTGTTTTTT; CDR3aa: CSARMASGRAVGELFF
v_gene: TRBV20-1; d_gene: -; abundance: many; j_gene: TRBJ2-7; CDR3nt: TGCAGTGCTAGAGATGGACTTCTAGCCTACGAGCAGTACTTC; CDR3aa: CSARDGLLAYEQYF
v_gene: TRBV28; d_gene: TRBD1; abundance: many; j_gene: TRBJ1-1; CDR3nt: TGTGCCAGCAGTTGGACAGGGAGAAGGACTGAAGCTTTCTTT; CDR3aa: CASSWTGRRTEAFF
v_gene: TRBV10-3; d_gene: TRBD1; abundance: -; j_gene: TRBJ1-1; CDR3nt: TGTGCCATCAGGCCCGGGACAGGGGTATACACTGAAGCTTTCTTT; CDR3aa: CAIRPGTGVYTEAFF
v_gene: TRBV7-9; d_gene: TRBD2; abundance: many; j_gene: TRBJ2-1; CDR3nt: TGTGCCAGCAGCGGGTTAAGGTCCGGGACTAGCGGGTCCTACAATGAGCAGTTCTTC; CDR3aa: CASSGLRSGTSGSYNEQFF